The clone carrying this TCR beta chain came up once. This entry belongs to a study of cytomegalovirus exposure and HLA in healthy donors. Profiling relied on immunoSEQ multiplex PCR, and the TCRdb table lists in-frame clones only, not all of them. In the table there are 65,000 to 75,000 clones, 85% to 95% of which are singletons. Sample: PBMCs. The clonotype was recovered from a man younger than 35 in good health and CMV-seropositive.

The CDR3 loop is CASRDAGGKGNTIYF. Here the CDR3 DNA reads TGCGCCAGCAGAGACGCAGGGGGTAAAGGAAACACCATATATTTT. This chain connects TRBV10-2 to TRBJ1-3; 7 nucleotides match TRBD1. The CDR3 is 15 amino acids. The germline gives CDR1 WSHSY, CDR2 SAAADI. Germline trimming cut 6 bases from V and 4 bases from J; bases unmatched to any gene: 9.